Listed below are T cell receptor beta chains from one sample, sequenced in a study of cytomegalovirus exposure and HLA in healthy donors. Data came from immunoSEQ multiplex PCR; TCRdb stores just in-frame clones and leaves some out. The sample holds roughly 130,000 clones, roughly 79% seen once. Sequences were obtained from PBMCs. All receptors derive from a woman aged 45-59 years in good health and CMV-seronegative. CDR3s include the opening cysteine and the closing phenylalanine or tryptophan. A D gene is named only where the DNA matches it firmly. Clone size is stated in some rows and not others, as once, few, many or a class when expanded.

cdr3_nt,cdr3_aa,j_call,v_call,clone_size,d_call
TGTGCCAGCAGTGAAGCGCGTACAGATACGCAGTATTTT,CASSEARTDTQYF,TRBJ2-3,TRBV6-1,NA,NA
TGTGCCAGCAGCGTAGGACCTACTAGCGGATCCTACGAGCAGTACTTC,CASSVGPTSGSYEQYF,TRBJ2-7,TRBV9,NA,TRBD2
TGTGCCAGTAGTATGACAGGGGGCGGCAATCAGCCCCAGAATTTT,CASSMTGGGNQPQNF,TRBJ1-5,TRBV19,NA,TRBD1
TGTGCCAGCAGTGAAGGGTGGCAGGGCCTCCGCTACACCTTC,CASSEGWQGLRYTF,TRBJ1-2,TRBV6-1,NA,NA
TGTGCCAGCAGTGAACCGGGATACCAGAACACTGAAGCTTTCTTT,CASSEPGYQNTEAFF,TRBJ1-1,TRBV25-1,NA,NA
TGTGCCAGCAGTTTACGGGGGGCGGGCAATCAGCCCCAGCATTTT,CASSLRGAGNQPQHF,TRBJ1-5,TRBV6-6,NA,NA
TGTGCCAGCAGCACGACATTTTCCTACGAGCAGTACTTC,CASSTTFSYEQYF,TRBJ2-7,TRBV7-9,NA,NA
TGTGCCAGCAGTTACGGTCAGGGGCTATCCTACAATGAGCAGTTCTTC,CASSYGQGLSYNEQFF,TRBJ2-1,TRBV6-5,NA,NA
TGTGCCAGCAGTTCCCCGGGTGGCAATCAGCCCCAGCATTTT,CASSSPGGNQPQHF,TRBJ1-5,TRBV28,few,NA
TGTGCCAGCAGCGTATCTAGCGGAGAGTCCTACGAGCAGTACTTC,CASSVSSGESYEQYF,TRBJ2-7,TRBV9,NA,TRBD2
TGTGCCAGCTCGACAGGGCTCGACTATGGCTACACCTTC,CASSTGLDYGYTF,TRBJ1-2,TRBV28,NA,TRBD1
TGTGCCAGCAGTGGACAGGGGGCGGGAGAAAAACTGTTTTTT,CASSGQGAGEKLFF,TRBJ1-4,TRBV25-1,few,TRBD1
TGCGCCAGCAGCCAAGATTGGCTAGAGACCCAGTACTTC,CASSQDWLETQYF,TRBJ2-5,TRBV4-3,NA,NA
TGTGCCTGGACAGGCGGGGACCGTAGCAATCAGCCCCAGCATTTT,CAWTGGDRSNQPQHF,TRBJ1-5,TRBV30,few,NA
TGCGCCAGCAGTGAGCAGGGACAGGTCCTTAGCAATCAGCCCCAGCATTTT,CASSEQGQVLSNQPQHF,TRBJ1-5,TRBV10-2,NA,TRBD1
TGCGCCAGCAGCCAAGAAGGGACAGGGATTAGCAATGAGCAGTTCTTC,CASSQEGTGISNEQFF,TRBJ2-1,TRBV4-3,few,TRBD1
TGTGCCTGGAGTGTCCCTCAGGGACTAGCGGGACAGGAGCAGTTCTTC,CAWSVPQGLAGQEQFF,TRBJ2-1,TRBV30,NA,TRBD2
TGCGCCAGCAGCCAAGCACGGGGGGGTGAGCAGTTCTTC,CASSQARGGEQFF,TRBJ2-1,TRBV4-3,once,TRBD2
TGTGCCAGCAGCCTGTCACCACCTGGGGGGAGTAGCAATCAGCCCCAGCATTTT,CASSLSPPGGSSNQPQHF,TRBJ1-5,TRBV5-5,NA,NA
TGTGCCTGGAGCGCTCCCGGGACTAGTCGCACAGATACGCAGTATTTT,CAWSAPGTSRTDTQYF,TRBJ2-3,TRBV30,NA,TRBD2
TGTGCCAGCAGTCCCCCCCGGTTCACTGAAGCTTTCTTT,CASSPPRFTEAFF,TRBJ1-1,TRBV28,NA,NA
TGTGCCAGAATCGGGACTAGCATTAGGTACGAGCAGTACTTC,CARIGTSIRYEQYF,TRBJ2-7,TRBV5-3,NA,TRBD2
TGCGCCAGCAGCTTGGCACCAGGGTTAGGTCCCGAGCAGTACTTC,CASSLAPGLGPEQYF,TRBJ2-7,TRBV5-1,once,NA
TGTGCCAGCAGTCGAGGGCGGGAGGCTGAAGCTTTCTTT,CASSRGREAEAFF,TRBJ1-1,TRBV28,few,NA
TGTGCCAGTAGGGCGAGGGTTGTCCATACGCAGTATTTT,CASRARVVHTQYF,TRBJ2-3,TRBV19,once,NA
TGTGCCAGCAGCGAGGGGACAGCAAGCTCCTACGAGCAGTACTTC,CASSEGTASSYEQYF,TRBJ2-7,TRBV9,NA,TRBD1
TGCGCCAGCAGCCAAGCAGCGGGAGTGAGCACAGATACGCAGTATTTT,CASSQAAGVSTDTQYF,TRBJ2-3,TRBV4-3,NA,TRBD2
TGTGCCAGCAGCCGACGAGGGCAGTTCTTC,CASSRRGQFF,TRBJ2-1,TRBV28,NA,NA
TGCAGCGTTTGGGTCGGCAGGGGGCAAGAGGTTGGCCCTGAAGCTTTCTTT,CSVWVGRGQEVGPEAFF,TRBJ1-1,TRBV29-1,NA,TRBD1
TGTGCCACCGGTACAGGGACCACTGAAGCTTTCTTT,CATGTGTTEAFF,TRBJ1-1,TRBV28,few,NA
TGTGCCAGCAGGCCGATCGGGTTCCCGACCTACAATGAGCAGTTCTTC,CASRPIGFPTYNEQFF,TRBJ2-1,TRBV2,NA,NA
TGTGCCAGCAGCCAAGAAAGACAGGGGGCGAGGGGCACTGAAGCTTTCTTT,CASSQERQGARGTEAFF,TRBJ1-1,TRBV4-2,NA,TRBD1
TGTGCCAGCAGCTCACCAAACAGGGTTCCCACTGAAGCTTTCTTT,CASSSPNRVPTEAFF,TRBJ1-1,TRBV5-6,NA,NA
TGTGCCATCAGACCCGGACAGGGGTCCTACAATGAGCAGTTCTTC,CAIRPGQGSYNEQFF,TRBJ2-1,TRBV10-3,NA,TRBD1
TGTGCCAGCAGCCCTCTAACAGGGGAAGGCACTGAAGCTTTCTTT,CASSPLTGEGTEAFF,TRBJ1-1,TRBV4-2,NA,TRBD1
TGTGCCAGCTCACCAAAGCAGGGCGGCGTCGAGCAGTACTTC,CASSPKQGGVEQYF,TRBJ2-7,TRBV18,NA,NA
TGTGCCAGCAGCCCCCGGGTGGGAGTGAGCTACCCCTTC,CASSPRVGVSYPF,TRBJ1-2,TRBV7-6,NA,NA
TGTGCCAGCAGCCAGACTAGCGAGGGGAGGGAGCAGTACTTC,CASSQTSEGREQYF,TRBJ2-7,TRBV27,NA,TRBD2
TGCAGCGTTGGAGCAGGGTGGAATCAGCCCCAGCATTTT,CSVGAGWNQPQHF,TRBJ1-5,TRBV29-1,once,NA
TGTGCCAGCAGCGATGCCGGGACTACCCCCCTGGATACGCAGTATTTT,CASSDAGTTPLDTQYF,TRBJ2-3,TRBV7-2,NA,TRBD2
TGTGCCAGCAGTTCACCCGGGGAGAACACTGAAGCTTTCTTT,CASSSPGENTEAFF,TRBJ1-1,TRBV6-6,NA,NA
TGTGCCAGCAGCTTTCGGGAGGGCGCCGGACTCTCCTACAATGAGCAGTTCTTC,CASSFREGAGLSYNEQFF,TRBJ2-1,TRBV9,NA,TRBD2